This T cell receptor (beta chain) is drawn from a study of PD-L1 blockade in urothelial cancer. Study background: Individuals in the cohort had been given 0 to 3 earlier chemotherapy regimens. T cells were recovered from blood samples at a median of 141,255. Findings of the study overall: Durable benefit accompanied greater 3-week expansion of tumor-associated blood clones.

Time point of the sample: peripheral blood 6 weeks after treatment start. The templates were synthetic TCR analogs, and they were spiked into each PCR. Generated by immunoSEQ multiplex PCR, the TCRdb table keeps only in-frame clones and is missing some. This table holds more than 95,000 clones, roughly 86% found once. For this clone: What it binds is unknown.

The CDR3 extends over 13 amino acids. V dropped 5 bases and J dropped 4 bases, with 12 bases sitting between them. Looked up from germline, CDR1 is SGHRS and CDR2 is YFSETQ. The chain carries TRBV5-1 and TRBJ2-5; TRBD2 might be the D (5 bases). The TCR comes from a man aged 45-65 years with urothelial cancer. Source: PBMCs, taken around atezolizumab (anti-PD-L1) treatment. The CDR3 nucleotides are TGCGCCAGCAGTCGGGATTGGGGAGAGACCCAGTACTTC. Protein product: CASSRDWGETQYF.